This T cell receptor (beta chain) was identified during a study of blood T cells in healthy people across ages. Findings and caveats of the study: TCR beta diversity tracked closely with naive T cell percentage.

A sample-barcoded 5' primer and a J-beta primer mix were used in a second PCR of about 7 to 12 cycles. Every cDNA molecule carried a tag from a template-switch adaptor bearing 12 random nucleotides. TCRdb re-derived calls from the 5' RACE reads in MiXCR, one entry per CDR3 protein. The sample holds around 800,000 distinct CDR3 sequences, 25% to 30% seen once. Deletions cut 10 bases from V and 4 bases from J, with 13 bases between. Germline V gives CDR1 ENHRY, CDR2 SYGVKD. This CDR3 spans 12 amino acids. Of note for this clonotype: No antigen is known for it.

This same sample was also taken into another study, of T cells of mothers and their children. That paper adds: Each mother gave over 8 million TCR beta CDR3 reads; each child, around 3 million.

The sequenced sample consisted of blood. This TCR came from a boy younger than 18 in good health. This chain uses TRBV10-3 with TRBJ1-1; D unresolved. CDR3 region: CAKLDPPTEAFF. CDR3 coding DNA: TGTGCCAAACTGGATCCCCCCACTGAAGCTTTCTTT.